The sequence of this TCR beta chain was determined in a study of control samples from healthy donors and cancer patients. The length of the CDR3 is 13 residues. V shed 3 bases and J 7 bases; nucleotides not matched to a gene: 4. In germline, CDR1 is SGHNT, CDR2 YYREEE (reference sequence). Sequencing used immunoSEQ multiplex PCR; TCRdb keeps in-frame clones, though not all of them. The sample includes 100,000 to 150,000 clones, approximately 92% of them seen just once. The TCR sequence derives from a woman aged 45 to 65 in good health. The V call is TRBV5-4, the J call TRBJ2-4; 7 bases are a match to TRBD1. Source material: blood. CDR3 sequence (DNA): TGTGCCAGCAGCTCGACAGGGCGGAACATTCAGTACTTC. It codes for CASSSTGRNIQYF.